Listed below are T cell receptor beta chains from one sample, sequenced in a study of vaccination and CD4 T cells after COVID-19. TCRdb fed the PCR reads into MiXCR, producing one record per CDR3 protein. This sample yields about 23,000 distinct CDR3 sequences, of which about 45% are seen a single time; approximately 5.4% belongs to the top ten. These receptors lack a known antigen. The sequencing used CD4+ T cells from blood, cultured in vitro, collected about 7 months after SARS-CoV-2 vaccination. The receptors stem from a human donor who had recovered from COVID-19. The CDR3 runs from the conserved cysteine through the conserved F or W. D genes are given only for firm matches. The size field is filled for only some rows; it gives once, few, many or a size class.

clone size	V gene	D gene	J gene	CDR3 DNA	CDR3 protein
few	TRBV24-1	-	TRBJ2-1	TGTGCCACCAGCACAACCAATGAGCAGTTCTTC	CATSTTNEQFF
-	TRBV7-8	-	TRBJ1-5	TGTGCCAGCAGCCCCGCCCGGGGAGGGACGGATCAGCCCCAGCATTTT	CASSPARGGTDQPQHF
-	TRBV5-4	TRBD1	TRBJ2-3	TGTGCCAGCAGCTTGGCCGGGACAGGGCTGCTCACAGATACGCAGTATTTT	CASSLAGTGLLTDTQYF
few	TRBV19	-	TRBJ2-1	TGTGCCAGTAGTATAGATCCCTTGGGCCCCTCCTACAATGAGCAGTTCTTC	CASSIDPLGPSYNEQFF
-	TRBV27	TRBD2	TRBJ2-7	TGTGCCAGCAGTCTACCCCCCGGGACTAGCGGGATTGGGGTGCCCGAGCAGTACTTC	CASSLPPGTSGIGVPEQYF
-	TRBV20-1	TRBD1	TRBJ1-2	TGCAGTGCTAGCCTGGACAGGGGCTATGGCTACACCTTC	CSASLDRGYGYTF
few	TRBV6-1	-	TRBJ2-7	TGTGCCAGCAGTAGTGGGGGAGGCGAGCAGTACTTC	CASSSGGGEQYF
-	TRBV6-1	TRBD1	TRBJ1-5	TGTGCCAGCACACAGGGGGATCAGCCCCAGCATTTT	CASTQGDQPQHF
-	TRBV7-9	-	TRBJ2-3	TGTGCCAGCAGCCCTCTCGAGGGTATCCACACAGATACGCAGTATTTT	CASSPLEGIHTDTQYF
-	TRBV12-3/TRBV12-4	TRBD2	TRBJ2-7	TGTGCCAGCAGTTTTCACACTAGCGGGAGTTCGGGGCAGTACTTC	CASSFHTSGSSGQYF
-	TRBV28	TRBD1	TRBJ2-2	TGTGCCAGCAGTTCGGGGACAGGGGACACCGGGGAGCTGTTTTTT	CASSSGTGDTGELFF
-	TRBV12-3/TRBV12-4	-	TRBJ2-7	TGTGCCAGCAGCTATTTCGGATTAGGGGCATACGAGCAGTACTTC	CASSYFGLGAYEQYF
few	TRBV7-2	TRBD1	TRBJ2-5	TGTGCCAGCAGCCCATCACAGGGGACAGAGACCCAGTACTTC	CASSPSQGTETQYF
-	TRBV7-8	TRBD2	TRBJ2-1	TGTGCCAGCAGCCCCATTGGACTAGCGGACAATGAGCAGTTCTTC	CASSPIGLADNEQFF
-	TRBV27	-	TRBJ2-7	TGTGCCAGCAGTTTTGGTGGTGTCGGATCCTACGAGCAGTACTTC	CASSFGGVGSYEQYF
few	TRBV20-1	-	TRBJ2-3	TGCAGTGCTAGAGGCTCTGGGGGGGATACGCAGTATTTT	CSARGSGGDTQYF
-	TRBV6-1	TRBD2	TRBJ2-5	TGTGCCAGCAGAAGGGAGGGCGGGGAGACCCAGTACTTC	CASRREGGETQYF
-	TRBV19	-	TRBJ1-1	TGTGCCAGTAGTACGACAACAGGGCTGGCTGAAGCTTTCTTT	CASSTTTGLAEAFF
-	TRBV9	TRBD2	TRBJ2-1	TGTGCCAGCCCCTCGAGTAGCGGGATTCTACCCGAATACAATGAGCAGTTCTTC	CASPSSSGILPEYNEQFF
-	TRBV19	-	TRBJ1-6	TGTGCCAGTAGTATCGAGTTCTCCTATAATTCACCCCTCCACTTT	CASSIEFSYNSPLHF
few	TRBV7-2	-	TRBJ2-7	TGTGCCAGCAGCCCGAGGGGCGAGCAGTACTTC	CASSPRGEQYF
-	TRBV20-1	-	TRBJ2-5	TGCAGTGCTAGAGCTCCCTTCCGGCAAGAGACCCAGTACTTC	CSARAPFRQETQYF
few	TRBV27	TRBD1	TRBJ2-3	TGTGCCAGCAGCACCGGGACAGGGTACGGTGATACGCAGTATTTT	CASSTGTGYGDTQYF
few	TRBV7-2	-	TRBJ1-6	TGTGCCAGCAGCTTAGCTAGGAGCTCCTATAATTCACCCCTCCACTTT	CASSLARSSYNSPLHF
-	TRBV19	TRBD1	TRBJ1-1	TGTGCCAGTAGAGGGGACAGGGAGATCCCTAACACTGAAGCTTTCTTT	CASRGDREIPNTEAFF
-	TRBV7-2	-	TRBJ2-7	TGTGCCAGCAGCTTAGTCCCCTATAGCTCCTACGAGCAGTACTTC	CASSLVPYSSYEQYF
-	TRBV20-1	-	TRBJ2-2	TGCAGTGCTAGTAGTGCGGTCCCGAACACCGGGGAGCTGTTTTTT	CSASSAVPNTGELFF
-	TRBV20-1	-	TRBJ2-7	TGCAGTGCTAGTGGCGTCAGGAGACCTTCCTACGAGCAGTACTTC	CSASGVRRPSYEQYF
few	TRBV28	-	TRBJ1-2	TGTGCCAGCAGCGCGAACCCAGACAGTGTGGGTGGCTACACCTTC	CASSANPDSVGGYTF
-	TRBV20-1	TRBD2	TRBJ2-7	TGCAGTGCTAGCGGCGGGAGCTCCTACGAGCAGTACTTC	CSASGGSSYEQYF
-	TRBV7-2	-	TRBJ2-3	TGTGCCAGCAGCTCGACCTTAGATACGCAGTATTTT	CASSSTLDTQYF
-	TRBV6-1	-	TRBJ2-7	TGTGCCAGCCTGTGGCCCCCTGGCGAGCAGTACTTC	CASLWPPGEQYF
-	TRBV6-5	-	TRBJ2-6	TGTGCCAGCAGTTATCACGCGACGGGAAAAACCTCTGGGGCCAACGTCCTGACTTTC	CASSYHATGKTSGANVLTF
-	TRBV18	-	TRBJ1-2	TGTGCCAGCTCACCGCGGACGGAGTTTTATGGCTACACCTTC	CASSPRTEFYGYTF
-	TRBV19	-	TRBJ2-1	TGTGCCAGTAGTTTTTATAGCGGATACAATGAGCAGTTCTTC	CASSFYSGYNEQFF
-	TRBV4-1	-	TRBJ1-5	TGCGCCAGCAGCTGGGAGGGCTTTAGCAATCAGCCCCAGCATTTT	CASSWEGFSNQPQHF
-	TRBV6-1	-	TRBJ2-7	TGTGCCAGCACGAGGGACTCCTATTCCTACGAGCAGTACTTC	CASTRDSYSYEQYF
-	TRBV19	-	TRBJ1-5	TGTGCCAGTAGTCAGGGGAGGGGTCAGCCCCAGCATTTT	CASSQGRGQPQHF
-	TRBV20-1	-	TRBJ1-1	TGCAGTGCTAGAGCCCCGGGACCACACACTGAAGCTTTCTTT	CSARAPGPHTEAFF
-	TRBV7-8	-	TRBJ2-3	TGTGCCAGCAGCTCCAGGGCAGATACGCAGTATTTT	CASSSRADTQYF
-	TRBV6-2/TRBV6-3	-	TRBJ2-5	TGTGCCAGCAGTTATGGAGCTGGGGGGAAGGAAGAGACCCAGTACTTC	CASSYGAGGKEETQYF
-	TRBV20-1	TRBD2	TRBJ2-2	TGCAGTGCTACTAGAAGCGGGACTAGGAGTGGGGAGCTGTTTTTT	CSATRSGTRSGELFF
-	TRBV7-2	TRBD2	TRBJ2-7	TGTGCCAGCAGCTTAGTCCTAGCGGGAGTGCAGTACTTC	CASSLVLAGVQYF
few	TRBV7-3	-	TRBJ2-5	TGTGCCAGCAGCGCAGGGACACTCGAGACCCAGTACTTC	CASSAGTLETQYF
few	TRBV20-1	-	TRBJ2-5	TGCAGTGCCCAATTGGATCGGGAGACCCAGTACTTC	CSAQLDRETQYF
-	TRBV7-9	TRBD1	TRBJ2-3	TGTGCCAGCAGCCGGACAGGGGGCGATGTGGATACGCAGTATTTT	CASSRTGGDVDTQYF
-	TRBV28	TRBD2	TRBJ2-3	TGTGCCAGCAGTTTATGGTCCAGCGGGAAGAACACAGATACGCAGTATTTT	CASSLWSSGKNTDTQYF
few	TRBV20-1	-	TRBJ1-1	TGCAGTGCTAGATGGGCGTCGAACACTGAAGCTTTCTTT	CSARWASNTEAFF
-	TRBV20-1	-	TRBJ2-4	TGCAGTGTTAACGCCAAAAACATTCAGTACTTC	CSVNAKNIQYF
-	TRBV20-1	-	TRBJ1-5	TGCAGTGCTAGATTTCCAGGGGCCTCTAATCAGCCCCAGCATTTT	CSARFPGASNQPQHF
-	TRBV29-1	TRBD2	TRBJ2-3	TGCAGCGGACTAGCGGGAGCAACAGATACGCAGTATTTT	CSGLAGATDTQYF
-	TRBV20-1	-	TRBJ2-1	TGCAGTGCTAGAGATGCCCGGCCCAATGAGCAGTTCTTC	CSARDARPNEQFF
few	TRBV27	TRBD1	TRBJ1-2	TGTGCCAGCAGCCCCCGGGACAGCTCCTATGGCTACACCTTC	CASSPRDSSYGYTF
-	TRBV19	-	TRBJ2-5	TGTGCCAGTAGTCGAGGAGTGGGAGAGACCCAGTACTTC	CASSRGVGETQYF
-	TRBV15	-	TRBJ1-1	TGTGCCACCAGCAGGAGGGGCGCTGAAGCTTTCTTT	CATSRRGAEAFF